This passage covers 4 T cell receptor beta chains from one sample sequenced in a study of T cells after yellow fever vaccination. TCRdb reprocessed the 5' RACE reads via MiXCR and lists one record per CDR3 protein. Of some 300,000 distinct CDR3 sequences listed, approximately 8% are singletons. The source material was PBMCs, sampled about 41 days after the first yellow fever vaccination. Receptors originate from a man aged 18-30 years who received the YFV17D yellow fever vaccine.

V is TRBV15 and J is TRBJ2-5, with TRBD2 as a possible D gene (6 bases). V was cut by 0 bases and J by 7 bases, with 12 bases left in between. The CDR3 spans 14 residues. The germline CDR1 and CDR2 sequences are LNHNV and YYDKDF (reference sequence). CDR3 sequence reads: CATSRERGTGTQYF. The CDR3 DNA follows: TGTGCCACCAGCAGAGAGCGGGGAACGGGGACCCAGTACTTC.

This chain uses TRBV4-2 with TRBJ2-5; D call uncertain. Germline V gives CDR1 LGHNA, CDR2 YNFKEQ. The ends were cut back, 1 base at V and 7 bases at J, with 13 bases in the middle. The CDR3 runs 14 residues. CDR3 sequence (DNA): TGTGCCAGCAGCCAAGCCCCAATGGTGGGGACCCAGTACTTC. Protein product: CASSQAPMVGTQYF.

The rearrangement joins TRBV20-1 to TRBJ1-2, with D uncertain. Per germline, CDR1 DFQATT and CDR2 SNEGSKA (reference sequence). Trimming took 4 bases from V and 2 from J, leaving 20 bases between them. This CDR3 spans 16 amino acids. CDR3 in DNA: TGCAGTGCTAATCCAGCGGGGTTGGCCCTGAACTATGGCTACACCTTC. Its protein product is CSANPAGLALNYGYTF.

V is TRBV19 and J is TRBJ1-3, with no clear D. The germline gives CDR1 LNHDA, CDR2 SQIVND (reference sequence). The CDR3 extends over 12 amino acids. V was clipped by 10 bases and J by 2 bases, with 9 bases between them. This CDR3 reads CATPGPGNTIYF. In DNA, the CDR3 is TGTGCCACGCCAGGCCCTGGAAACACCATATATTTT.